The text below deals with one T cell receptor beta chain. This specimen comes from a study of control samples from healthy donors and cancer patients. The germline gives CDR1 SEHNR, CDR2 FQNEAQ (reference sequence). V was cut by 2 bases and J by 3 bases, with 7 bases left in between. This CDR3 has 13 amino acids. Measured with immunoSEQ multiplex PCR; TCRdb has only the in-frame clones, and not every one. In the table there are around 94,000 clones, around 86% of which are singletons. Specimen: blood. The sequence was obtained from a woman in her forties or fifties in good health. The chain joins TRBV7-9 to TRBJ1-1, with D uncertain. CDR3 protein: CASSLMGDTEAFF. The CDR3 DNA reads as TGTGCCAGCAGCTTAATGGGCGACACTGAAGCTTTCTTT.